This TCR beta chain was captured by sequencing in a study of graft-versus-host responses after intestinal transplantation. Repertoires were generated with immunoSEQ multiplex PCR, while TCRdb's copy carries only in-frame clones and drops some. In the table there are around 100,000 clones, roughly 87% of which are singletons. Note on this clone: Its antigen is not known.

The germline V gene has CDR1 SGDLS and CDR2 YYNGEE. The CDR3 consists of 14 residues. V lost 4 bases and J 2 bases, leaving 10 bases between the germline ends. This TCR derives from a human donor who received an intestinal transplant. This sequence joins TRBV9 and TRBJ1-5; TRBD1 is a possible D gene (5 bases). The sequences come from unstimulated CD4+ T cells sorted from spleen or lymph node cells, collected before intestinal transplant. The CDR3 spells CASSIDSGNQPQHF. CDR3 coding DNA: TGTGCCAGCAGCATCGACAGTGGCAATCAGCCCCAGCATTTT.